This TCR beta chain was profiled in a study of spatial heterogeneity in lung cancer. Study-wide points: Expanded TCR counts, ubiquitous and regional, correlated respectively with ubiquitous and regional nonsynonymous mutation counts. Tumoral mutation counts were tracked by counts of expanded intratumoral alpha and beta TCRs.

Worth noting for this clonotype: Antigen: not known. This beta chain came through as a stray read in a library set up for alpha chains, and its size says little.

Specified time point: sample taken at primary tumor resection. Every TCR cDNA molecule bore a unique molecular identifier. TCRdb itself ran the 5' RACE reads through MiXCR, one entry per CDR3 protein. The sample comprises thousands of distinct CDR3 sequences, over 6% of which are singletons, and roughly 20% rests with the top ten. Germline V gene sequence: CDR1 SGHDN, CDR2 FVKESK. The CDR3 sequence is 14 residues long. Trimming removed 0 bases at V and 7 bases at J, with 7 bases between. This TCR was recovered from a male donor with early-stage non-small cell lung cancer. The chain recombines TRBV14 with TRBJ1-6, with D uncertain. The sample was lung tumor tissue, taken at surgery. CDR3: CASSQDGRNSPLHF. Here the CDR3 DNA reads TGTGCCAGCAGCCAAGATGGGCGGAATTCACCCCTCCACTTT.